This TCR beta chain was identified during a study of shared clonotypes between healthy human individuals. Study information: The donor group consisted of two women and three men, aged 18 to 49.

Overall study findings and caveats: Naive subsets generally had larger estimated richness than memory subsets.

To note about this clone: Antigen specificity is unknown.

The assay was carried out at the deep level. Sorted-subset replicate PCR reactions were performed with approximately 190 ng DNA, corresponding to roughly 30,000 T cell genomes. Assay used: immunoSEQ multiplex PCR; TCRdb lists only in-frame clones, some missing. The sample yields approximately 2.1 million clones, over 85% seen once. V was trimmed by 8 bases and J by 10 bases, leaving 36 bases between them. This CDR3 is 19 amino acids long. Germline CDR1 SGHAT, CDR2 FQNNGV. Source material: naive CD4+ T cells from PBMCs. Sample subset: CD45RA+ positively selected. This chain links TRBV11-2 with TRBJ2-1; D possibly matches TRBD1 or TRBD2 (5 bases each). The receptor's source is a man in his late teens or twenties in good health. Some clones in this sample may be carry-over from other donors' samples. The CDR3 sequence: CASRAPGLGGTRRGFEQFF. The DNA of the CDR3 is TGTGCCAGCCGGGCCCCAGGGCTCGGTGGTACGCGGCGCGGGTTCGAGCAGTTCTTC.